One and the same sample provided the 9 T cell receptor beta chains below, sequenced in a study of Ad26.COV2.S vaccination and SARS-CoV-2 variants (dated by TCRdb to about 2021). Receptors were amplified or captured by the immunoSEQ multiplex PCR assay. TCRdb stores this immuneACCESS table with in-frame sequences only. Part of the clones is absent; in the studies checked, under half of the shortfall reflects unresolved V genes, and no reason is known for the rest. The table for this sample lists roughly 320,000 clones; around nine tenths of them were counted only once. Of the sample, about 3.4% is held by the ten largest clones. This specimen's treatment or condition label, interpreted: over 15 received Ad26.COV2.S at low or high dose, single or two shots; roughly five received placebo; per-sample allocation not given. For vaccine and placebo recipients, repertoires were sequenced using samples collected on day 63 after the first injection.

This specimen consisted of peripheral blood, obtained in a trial of Ad26.COV2.S vaccine versus placebo. The receptor source for this set is a person aged 18-65 years who received the Ad26.COV2.S COVID-19 vaccine or a placebo.

This chain connects TRBV19 to TRBJ1-2; 11 positions match TRBD1. After removal of 3 bases from V and 5 bases from J, the junction contained 5 bases not matched to a gene. Germline V gene lookup returns CDR1 LNHDA and CDR2 SQIVND (reference sequence). This CDR3 has 15 residues. For the CDR3, the DNA is TGTGCCAGTAGTATGGACAGGGGGCGTAGTTATGGCTACACCTTC. It is translated as CASSMDRGRSYGYTF. The complete variable domain, with remaining parts taken from reference TRBV19 and TRBJ1-2, reads DGGITQSPKYLFRKEGQNVTLSCEQNLNHDAMYWYRQDPGQGLRLIYYSQIVNDFQKGDIAEGYSVSREKKESFPLTVTSAQKNPTAFYLCASSMDRGRSYGYTFGSGTRLTVV.

The gene calls are TRBV3-1 (or the pseudogene TRBV3-2) and TRBJ1-5; D unclear. V dropped 0 bases and J dropped 0 bases, with 9 bases sitting between them. This CDR3 contains 16 residues. CDR1 is LGHDT and CDR2 is YNNKEL in the germline V gene (reference sequence). CDR3 amino acids: CASSQEERSSNQPQHF. CDR3 in DNA: TGTGCCAGCAGCCAAGAGGAACGGTCTAGCAATCAGCCCCAGCATTTT.

This clone showed up just once. V is TRBV6-2 or TRBV6-3 and J is TRBJ1-1; tentative D call: TRBD1 (5 bases). The CDR3 spans 15 residues. Germline CDR1 and CDR2: MNHEY and SVGEGT. V was clipped by 2 bases and J by 1 base, with 11 bases between them. CDR3 DNA: TGTGCCAGCAGTTACCAAGGGGAGGGGAACACTGAAGCTTTCTTT. It encodes CASSYQGEGNTEAFF.

This chain joins TRBV30 and TRBJ2-2; no clear D gene. The CDR3 consists of 13 residues. V lost 4 bases and J lost 6, with 12 bases in between. Looked up from germline, CDR1 is GTSNPN and CDR2 is SVGIG (reference sequence). The CDR3 here is CAWNGRSAGELFF. CDR3 DNA: TGTGCCTGGAACGGTAGGAGTGCCGGGGAGCTGTTTTTT. The variable domain in full, completed from reference TRBV30 and TRBJ2-2, reads SQTIHQWPATLVQPVGSPLSLECTVEGTSNPNLYWYRQAAGRGLQLLFYSVGIGQISSEVPQNLSASRPQDRQFILSSKKLLLSDSGFYLCAWNGRSAGELFFGEGSRLTVL.

On this clone itself: The junction and the germline gene differ at one end; a read error may be behind it. This rearrangement joins TRBV18 to TRBJ1-1; no reliable D call. Germline lookup yields CDR1 KGHSH and CDR2 LQKENI. CDR3 length: 17 residues. The CDR3 region has the DNA TGTGCCAGCTCCCCACTCTTTTGGAGGGAGTCGAACACTGAAGCTTTCTTT. Protein product: CASSPLFWRESNTEAFF.

The gene calls are TRBV9 and TRBJ2-7; TRBD1 matches at 8 bases. Germline V gene data show CDR1 as SGDLS and CDR2 as YYNGEE. J was trimmed by 4 bases and V by 3 bases; bases with no gene match: 3. This CDR3 has 13 residues. CDR3 sequence: CASSAGTGYEQYF. Written as DNA, the CDR3 is TGTGCCAGCAGCGCGGGGACAGGTTACGAGCAGTACTTC.

The V and J genes are TRBV11-3 and TRBJ2-7, with D tentatively TRBD2 (5 bases). V was cut by 5 bases and J by 0 bases, with 11 bases left in between. Germline assignment: CDR1 SGHNT and CDR2 YENEEA. This CDR3 has 14 residues. The CDR3 bases are TGTGCCAGCAGCCTCGGGGATAACTCCTACGAGCAGTACTTC. Encoded protein: CASSLGDNSYEQYF.

This chain joins TRBV24-1 and TRBJ2-1; the D call may be TRBD1 or TRBD2 (6 bases each). There are 13 residues in the CDR3. Trimming left V 1 base short and J 15 bases short, with 15 bases between. From germline, CDR1 is KGHDR and CDR2 SFDVKD. The CDR3 sequence is CATSDFGGSTRFF. Written as DNA, the CDR3 is TGTGCCACCAGTGATTTCGGGGGCAGCACCCGGTTCTTC.

This chain connects TRBV11-2 to TRBJ1-1; D is perhaps TRBD1 (5 bases). This CDR3 is built from 13 residues. Trimming left V 1 base short and J 8 bases short, with 11 bases between. Germline V CDR1 and CDR2: SGHAT, FQNNGV. The CDR3 loop is CASSLGTAGEAFF. CDR3 nucleotides: TGTGCCAGCAGCTTAGGGACGGCAGGGGAAGCTTTCTTT.